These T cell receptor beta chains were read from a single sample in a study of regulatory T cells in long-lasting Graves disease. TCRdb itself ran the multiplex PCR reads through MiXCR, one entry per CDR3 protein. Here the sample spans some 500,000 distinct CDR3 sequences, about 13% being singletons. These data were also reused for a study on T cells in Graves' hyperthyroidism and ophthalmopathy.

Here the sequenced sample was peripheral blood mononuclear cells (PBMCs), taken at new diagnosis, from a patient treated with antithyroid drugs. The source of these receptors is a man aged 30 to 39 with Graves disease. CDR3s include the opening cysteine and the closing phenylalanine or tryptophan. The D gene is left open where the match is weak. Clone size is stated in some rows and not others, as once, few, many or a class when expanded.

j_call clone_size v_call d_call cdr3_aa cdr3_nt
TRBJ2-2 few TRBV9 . CASSRDGGRGELFF TGTGCCAGCAGCCGGGATGGAGGGCGCGGGGAGCTGTTTTTT
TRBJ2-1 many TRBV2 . CASSLYAGRGNEQFF TGTGCCAGCAGCCTTTATGCGGGCAGAGGGAATGAGCAGTTCTTT
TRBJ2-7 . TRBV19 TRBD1 CASSNGQDYEQYF TGTGCCAGTAGCAACGGACAGGACTACGAGCAGTACTTC
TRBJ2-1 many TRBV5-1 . CASSLAGVPSYNEQFF TGCGCCAGCAGCTTGGCCGGGGTTCCCTCCTACAATGAGCAGTTCTTC
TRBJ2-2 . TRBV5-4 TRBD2 CASSAGLAGRNTGELFF TGTGCCAGCAGCGCGGGACTAGCGGGAAGGAACACCGGGGAGCTGTTTTTT
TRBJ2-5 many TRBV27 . CASSPLGTKETQYF TGTGCCAGCAGTCCTCTGGGTACAAAAGAGACCCAGTACTTC
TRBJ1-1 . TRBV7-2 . CASSLSWGRGYTKAFF TGTGCTAGCAGCTTATCCTGGGGGAGGGGTTACACTAAAGCTTTCTTT
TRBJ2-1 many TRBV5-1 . CASSAGPSPDNEQFF TGCGCCAGCAGCGCCGGGCCATCCCCAGACAATGAGCAGTTCTTC
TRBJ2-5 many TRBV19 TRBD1 CASSLGQGVIQETQYF TGTGCCAGTAGCCTCGGACAGGGGGTGATCCAAGAGACCCAGTACTTC
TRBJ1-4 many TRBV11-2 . CASSRGGDEKLFF TGTGCCAGCAGCCGGGGGGGTGACGAAAAACTGTTTTTT
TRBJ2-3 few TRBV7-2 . CASSLIDWGRNTDTQYF TGTGCCAGCAGCTTAATCGACTGGGGGCGAAACACAGATACGCAGTATTTT
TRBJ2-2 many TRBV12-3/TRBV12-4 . CASSFLQNTGELFF TGTGCCAGCAGTTTTCTCCAGAACACCGGGGAGCTGTTTTTT
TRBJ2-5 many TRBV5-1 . CASSSPYRGGETQYF TGCGCCAGCAGCTCCCCCTACAGGGGGGGGGAGACCCAGTACTTC
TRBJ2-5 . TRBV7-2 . CVSSLMGETQYF TGTGTCAGCAGCTTGATGGGGGAGACCCAGTACTTC
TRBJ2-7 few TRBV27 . CASSWKLDQYEQYF TGTGCCAGCAGTTGGAAACTAGACCAATACGAGCAGTACTTC
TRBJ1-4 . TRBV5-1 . CASHSGTGNEKLFF TGCGCCAGCCACTCCGGGACGGGGAATGAAAAACTGTTTTTT
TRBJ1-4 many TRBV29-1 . CSVGRARGEKLFF TGCAGCGTTGGAAGGGCGAGAGGCGAAAAACTGTTTTTT
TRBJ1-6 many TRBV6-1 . CASSEALGNSPLHF TGTGCCAGCAGTGAAGCGCTAGGGAATTCACCCCTCCACTTT
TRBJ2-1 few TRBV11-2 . CASSLAYLTRDNEQFF TGTGCCAGCAGCTTAGCATATCTGACGCGGGACAATGAGCAGTTCTTC
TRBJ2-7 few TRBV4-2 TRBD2 CASSQGRTSDPGEQYF TGTGCCAGCAGCCAAGGGAGGACTAGCGATCCGGGCGAGCAGTACTTC
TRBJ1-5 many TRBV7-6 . CASSLETVGNQPQHF TGTGCCAGCAGCTTAGAGACAGTAGGAAATCAGCCCCAGCATTTT
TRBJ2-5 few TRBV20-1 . CSAGLGSSETQYF TGCAGTGCCGGCCTCGGGAGTAGTGAGACCCAGTACTTC
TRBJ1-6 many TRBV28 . CASRGGRSPLHF TGTGCCAGCAGAGGAGGGCGTTCACCCCTCCACTTT
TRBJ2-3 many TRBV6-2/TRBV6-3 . CASRGYPRGYTDTQYF TGTGCCAGCAGGGGATACCCCCGGGGCTACACAGATACGCAGTATTTT
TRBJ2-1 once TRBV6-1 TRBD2 CASSVVAGGPQEQFF TGTGCCAGCAGTGTAGTAGCGGGAGGCCCTCAGGAGCAGTTCTTC
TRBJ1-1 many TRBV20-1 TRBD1 CSAYGPGQGYTEAFF TGCAGTGCCTACGGACCGGGACAGGGGTACACTGAAGCTTTCTTT
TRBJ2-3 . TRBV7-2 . CVSSLGLPRGDTQYF TGTGTCAGCAGCTTAGGACTTCCTCGCGGGGATACGCAGTATTTT
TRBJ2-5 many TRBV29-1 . CSPGQGGDGGETQYF TGCAGCCCAGGACAGGGAGGGGACGGTGGCGAGACCCAGTACTTC
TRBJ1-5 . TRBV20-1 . CSATTDYQPQHF TGCAGTGCTACGACGGACTATCAGCCCCAGCATTTT
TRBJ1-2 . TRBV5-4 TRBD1 CASRSPGQGREGYTF TGTGCCAGCAGGAGCCCGGGACAGGGACGAGAGGGCTACACCTTC
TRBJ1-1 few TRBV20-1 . CSAREIRGGQAFF TGCAGTGCTAGAGAGATACGGGGGGGCCAAGCTTTCTTT
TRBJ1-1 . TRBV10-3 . CAISEPSGGAFGAFF TGTGCCATCAGTGAGCCGAGTGGCGGGGCCTTTGGGGCTTTCTTT
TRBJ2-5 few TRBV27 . CASSFRGPRETQYF TGTGCCAGCAGTTTCCGCGGGCCTCGAGAGACCCAGTACTTC
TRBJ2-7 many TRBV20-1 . CSARVGGEQYF TGCAGTGCTAGAGTTGGGGGAGAGCAGTACTTC
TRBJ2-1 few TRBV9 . CASSGTQGYEQFF TGTGCCAGCAGCGGGACACAGGGTTATGAGCAGTTCTTC
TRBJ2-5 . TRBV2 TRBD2 CASSWTSGRETQYF TGTGCCAGCAGCTGGACTAGCGGGAGGGAGACCCAGTACTTC
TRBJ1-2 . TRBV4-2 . CASSQEVRGPYGYTF TGTGCCAGCAGCCAAGAAGTCAGGGGACCCTATGGCTACACCTTC
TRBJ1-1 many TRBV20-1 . CSASATTAEAFF TGCAGTGCTAGTGCCACCACTGCTGAAGCTTTCTTT
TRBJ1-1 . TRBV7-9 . CASSLAELMNTEAFF TGTGCCAGCAGCTTGGCCGAACTCATGAACACTGAAGCTTTCTTT
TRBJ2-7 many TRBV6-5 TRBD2 CASSSTSAGIHEQYF TGTGCCAGCAGTTCCACTAGCGCCGGGATCCACGAGCAGTACTTC
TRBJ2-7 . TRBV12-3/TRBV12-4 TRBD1 CASKTGTGDEQYF TGTGCCAGCAAAACCGGGACAGGGGACGAGCAGTACTTC
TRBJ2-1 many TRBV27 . CASRDFSSYNEQFF TGTGCCAGCCGGGACTTCAGCTCCTACAATGAGCAGTTCTTC
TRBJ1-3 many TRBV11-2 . CASSLRSLGNTIYF TGTGCCAGCAGCTTAAGATCACTCGGAAACACCATATATTTT
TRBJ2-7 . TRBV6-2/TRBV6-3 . CASSGLGFHEQYF TGTGCCAGCAGTGGTTTAGGGTTCCACGAGCAGTACTTC
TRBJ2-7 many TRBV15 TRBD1 CATSSGTASSYEQYF TGTGCCACCAGCAGTGGGACAGCGAGCTCCTACGAGCAGTACTTC
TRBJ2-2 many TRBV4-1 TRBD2 CASSQEEGSGANTGELFF TGCGCCAGCAGCCAAGAGGAGGGTAGCGGGGCCAACACCGGGGAGCTGTTTTTT